These T cell receptor beta chains were read from a single sample in a study of vaccination and CD4 T cells after COVID-19. TCRdb called the PCR reads again in MiXCR, with one record for every CDR3 protein. The data show about 20,000 distinct CDR3 sequences, around 52% seen once. No antigen has been assigned to these receptors. Sequencing input: CD4+ T cells from blood, cultured in vitro. The receptors were gathered from a human donor who had recovered from COVID-19. CDR3s include the opening cysteine and the closing phenylalanine or tryptophan. The D gene is left open where the match is weak. Size values are once, few and many counts, or a class for expanded clones, and some rows have none.

TRBD2 NA TRBJ2-1 TRBV6-2/TRBV6-3 TGTGCCAGCAGTTACTCGGGAGCGGGAGGGAACAATGAGCAGTTCTTC CASSYSGAGGNNEQFF
NA NA TRBJ1-2 TRBV20-1 TGCAGTGCTAGAGATTCCAAACAACCTAACTATGGCTACACCTTC CSARDSKQPNYGYTF
NA few TRBJ2-7 TRBV7-3 TGTGCCAGCAGCTTAACCACCTACAAAGAGCAGTACTTC CASSLTTYKEQYF
NA NA TRBJ1-6 TRBV7-9 TGTGCCAGCAGCTTAGGCCCGGGGGATTCACCCCTCCACTTT CASSLGPGDSPLHF
NA medium-sized TRBJ1-2 TRBV15 TGTGCCACCAGCAGAGGAGGAAATCTGGCCCTTAACTATGGCTACACCTTC CATSRGGNLALNYGYTF
NA NA TRBJ2-7 TRBV7-9 TGTGCCAGCCTATCGGAGAGCTCCTACGAGCAGTACTTC CASLSESSYEQYF
TRBD2 NA TRBJ2-3 TRBV20-1 TGCAGTGCCTATCCCGCGGGCGGGAGAGGGTCAGATACGCAGTATTTT CSAYPAGGRGSDTQYF
NA few TRBJ1-3 TRBV28 NA CASSSSTASGNTIYF
TRBD2 NA TRBJ2-5 TRBV10-1 TGCGCCACCTCGACCAGCGGGGGAGAGACCCAGTACTTC CATSTSGGETQYF
NA NA TRBJ2-2 TRBV6-5 TGTGCCAGCAGTTATTCCCGGACCGGCACCGGGGAGCTGTTTTTT CASSYSRTGTGELFF
TRBD2 few TRBJ2-2 TRBV27 TGTGCCAGCAGTCTCGGACTAGCGGGATTGAACACCGGGGAGCTGTTTTTT CASSLGLAGLNTGELFF
NA once TRBJ2-2 TRBV24-1 TGTGCCACCAAAAACTCGAATACCGGGGAGCTGTTTTTT CATKNSNTGELFF
NA NA TRBJ2-6 TRBV24-1 TGTGCCACCTCGGCAGGGAGAGCTGGGGCCAACGTCCTGACTTTC CATSAGRAGANVLTF
NA few TRBJ1-1 TRBV20-1 TGCAGTGCTAGAGTTACTGGACAGTTGGATTTTGAAGCTTTCTTT CSARVTGQLDFEAFF
NA few TRBJ2-5 TRBV7-2 TGTGCCAGCAGCTTTCAGGGGCGAGAGACCCAGTACTTC CASSFQGRETQYF
NA NA TRBJ2-2 TRBV10-1 TGCGCCAGCAAAGGGGAGCCCACCGGGGAGCTGTTTTTT CASKGEPTGELFF
TRBD2 NA TRBJ2-2 TRBV19 TGTGCCAGTATCCCTGGACTAGCGGGTTTCTCCGCGAACACCGGGGAGCTGTTTTTT CASIPGLAGFSANTGELFF
NA NA TRBJ2-1 TRBV7-2 TGTGCCAGCAGCCGGGACACCGTCCTAAGCAATGAGCAGTTCTTC CASSRDTVLSNEQFF
TRBD2 few TRBJ2-1 TRBV10-3 TGTGCCGCCACTGGTGGGGCGGGAGGGCCCATTCATGAGCAGTTCTTC CAATGGAGGPIHEQFF
TRBD2 few TRBJ2-5 TRBV24-1 TGTGCCACCAGGCTAGCGGGACAAGAGACCCAGTACTTC CATRLAGQETQYF
NA NA TRBJ2-6 TRBV7-8 TGTGCCAGCAGCTTCGAGGGGTCTGGGGCCAACGTCCTGACTTTC CASSFEGSGANVLTF
TRBD2 few TRBJ2-7 TRBV20-1 TGCAGTGCTAGAGTCCTAGCGGGCCAGGGCGAGCAGTACTTC CSARVLAGQGEQYF
NA NA TRBJ1-2 TRBV28 TGTGCCAGCAGTTGGGCATACTATGGCTACACCTTC CASSWAYYGYTF
NA NA TRBJ1-1 TRBV6-1 TGTGCCAGCAGTGGAGAAGGGACGATCCTGGGGAACACTGAAGCTTTCTTT CASSGEGTILGNTEAFF
TRBD2 once TRBJ2-7 TRBV27 TGTGCCAGCAGACCCGGGACTACTCTCTACGAGCAGTACTTC CASRPGTTLYEQYF
NA NA TRBJ1-1 TRBV6-1 TGTGCCAGCTCCTTCGGCGGAGAGAACACTGAAGCTTTCTTT CASSFGGENTEAFF
NA NA TRBJ1-6 TRBV28 TGTGCCAGCACGGTTCGTAGGGAAAATTCACCCCTCCACTTT CASTVRRENSPLHF
TRBD2 few TRBJ2-5 TRBV28 TGTGCCAGCATTCCTAGCGGACAAGAGACCCAGTACTTC CASIPSGQETQYF
TRBD2 few TRBJ2-1 TRBV11-1 TGTGCCAGCAGCTTAGTAGGATTAGCGGGGTCCGAGCGGTATGAGCAGTTCTTC CASSLVGLAGSERYEQFF
TRBD1 NA TRBJ1-1 TRBV5-1 TGCGCCAGCAGCTTGGATGGACAGGCTGAAGCTTTCTTT CASSLDGQAEAFF
NA NA TRBJ1-2 TRBV29-1 TGCAGCGCTGAAGGGGACATACGGTATGGCTACACCTTC CSAEGDIRYGYTF
NA NA TRBJ2-1 TRBV2 TGTGCCAGCAGTGAAATAGCTTCGTACAATGAGCAGTTCTTC CASSEIASYNEQFF
NA NA TRBJ2-2 TRBV6-1 TGTGCCAGCAATCCCTTCAGCCTGAACACCGGGGAGCTGTTTTTT CASNPFSLNTGELFF
NA NA TRBJ2-3 TRBV20-1 TGCAGTGCTAGAGACGTAATCGTTAGCACAGATACGCAGTATTTT CSARDVIVSTDTQYF
TRBD2 NA TRBJ2-5 TRBV11-3 TGTGCCAGCAGCTCCCAGACCGGGAGGGCAGAGACCCAGTACTTC CASSSQTGRAETQYF
TRBD2 few TRBJ2-5 TRBV20-1 TGCAGTACGCCGGGACTAGCGGGAGGAGGGCAGACCCAGTACTTC CSTPGLAGGGQTQYF
NA NA TRBJ1-5 TRBV5-6 TGTGCCAGCAGCTTCTTCCAGGGGCGATTTGTCAATCAGCCCCAGCATTTT CASSFFQGRFVNQPQHF
NA once TRBJ1-1 TRBV14 TGTGCCAGCAGCCAAGTTGGTGGTACTCTTAGCACTGAAGCTTTCTTT CASSQVGGTLSTEAFF
TRBD1 NA TRBJ1-2 TRBV5-1 TGCGCCAGCAGCAGAGGACAGGGCTTCTATGGCTACACCTTC CASSRGQGFYGYTF
NA few TRBJ1-3 TRBV7-8 TGTGCCAGCAGCTTAGGGACCAGCTGGGGAAACACCATATATTTT CASSLGTSWGNTIYF
TRBD1 NA TRBJ1-1 TRBV12-3/TRBV12-4 TGTGCCAGCAGCGACAGGACAGGTGGGACTGAAGCTTTCTTT CASSDRTGGTEAFF
TRBD1 few TRBJ2-2 TRBV5-1 TGCGCCAGCAGCTTACAGGGGGTAGAGGTCACCGGGGAGCTGTTTTTT CASSLQGVEVTGELFF
NA NA TRBJ1-2 TRBV7-2 TGTGCCAGCAGCTGGGACGGGCTATTACTGCGGTACACCTTC CASSWDGLLLRYTF
NA NA TRBJ1-1 TRBV20-1 TGCAGTGCCGCCCCCAGGGGCCGGGCAGAAGCTTTCTTT CSAAPRGRAEAFF
NA NA TRBJ1-1 TRBV2 TGTGCCAGCAGGGGCGGACACTTAAACACTGAAGCTTTCTTT CASRGGHLNTEAFF
NA once TRBJ2-1 TRBV5-4 TGTGCCAGCAGCTTGCCCTTTGGCGCCTACAATGAGCAGTTCTTC CASSLPFGAYNEQFF
NA NA TRBJ1-6 TRBV2 TGTGCCAGCAGTCGGACGGGGTTGTCGGGTTCACCCCTCCACTTT CASSRTGLSGSPLHF
TRBD2 NA TRBJ2-1 TRBV28 TGTGCCAGCAGTTTGGCTAGCGGGAGGGGTGAGCAGTTCTTC CASSLASGRGEQFF
TRBD2 NA TRBJ2-3 TRBV20-1 TGCAGTGGTAGTGGGCTAGCGGGAGGGCCCCGCACAGATACGCAGTATTTT CSGSGLAGGPRTDTQYF
TRBD2 NA TRBJ2-7 TRBV4-2 TGTGCCAGCAGCCAAGATTTACTAGCGGGGCCCGGTAGCTCCTACGAGCAGTACTTC CASSQDLLAGPGSSYEQYF
NA NA TRBJ2-7 TRBV7-8 TGTGCCAGCAGCTTAGAGCTGCGGGCCTACGAGCAGTACTTC CASSLELRAYEQYF
TRBD1 NA TRBJ1-5 TRBV19 TGTGCCAGTAGTTCATATAATAGGGGACAGGGGCCCCAGCATTTT CASSSYNRGQGPQHF
NA NA TRBJ1-2 TRBV15 TGTGCCACCAGCAGAACAGGATCCACCTCCTATGGCTACACCTTC CATSRTGSTSYGYTF
TRBD1 few TRBJ2-2 TRBV6-4 TGTGCCAGCAGCCACGGACAGGGGAACACCGGGGAGCTGTTTTTT CASSHGQGNTGELFF
NA NA TRBJ1-2 TRBV28 TGTGCCAGCAGCATCGACGCAAACCCCTATGGCTACACCTTC CASSIDANPYGYTF
NA few TRBJ1-2 TRBV6-2/TRBV6-3 TGTGCCAGCAGTCTAACAGACAAAGGGCATGGCTACACCTTC CASSLTDKGHGYTF
NA once TRBJ2-2 TRBV7-9 TGCGCCAGCAGCTTTCGGGACACCGGGGAGCTGTTTTTT CASSFRDTGELFF
TRBD1 NA TRBJ1-2 TRBV7-9 TGTGCCAGCAGCTTAGATGTGGACAGGCCTGGCTACACCTTC CASSLDVDRPGYTF
TRBD2 few TRBJ2-3 TRBV7-9 TGTGCCAGCAGCTTGACTAGCGGGAGAAACACAGATACGCAGTATTTT CASSLTSGRNTDTQYF
TRBD1 few TRBJ2-5 TRBV20-1 TGCAGTGCTAGAGATCGACAGGGCGCGGTAGAGACCCAGTACTTC CSARDRQGAVETQYF